The clone carrying this T cell receptor (beta chain) was observed a handful of times. What it recognizes is unknown. Amplification targeted TCR beta CDR3 regions from RNA transcripts. The HTBI set primed first-round TCR CDR3 RT-PCR. TCRdb processed the multiplex PCR reads anew with MiXCR; each CDR3 protein has one entry. The sample records roughly 720,000 distinct CDR3 sequences, 17% being singletons. This sample is part of a study of T cells in Graves' hyperthyroidism and ophthalmopathy. Across the study: Peripheral blood was drawn at first diagnosis, prior to all treatment.

Overall study findings and caveats: Appearing also in blood were most of the thyroid clonotypes expanded above 0.001.

In making diagnoses, clinical symptoms, serum thyroxine and TRAb, thyroid ultrasound and orbital computed tomography were all used. This receptor was identified in a man over 45 with Graves' hyperthyroidism. The sequenced sample consisted of blood.

The CDR3 loop reads CASSPDRASNQPQHF. DNA for the CDR3: TGTGCCAGCAGTCCGGACAGGGCTAGCAATCAGCCCCAGCATTTT. V is TRBV6-1 and J is TRBJ1-5, with TRBD1 matching 8 bases. CDR1 is MNHNS and CDR2 is SASEGT in the germline V gene. The CDR3 runs 15 residues. V was clipped by 5 bases and J by 0 bases; unmatched bases: 3.